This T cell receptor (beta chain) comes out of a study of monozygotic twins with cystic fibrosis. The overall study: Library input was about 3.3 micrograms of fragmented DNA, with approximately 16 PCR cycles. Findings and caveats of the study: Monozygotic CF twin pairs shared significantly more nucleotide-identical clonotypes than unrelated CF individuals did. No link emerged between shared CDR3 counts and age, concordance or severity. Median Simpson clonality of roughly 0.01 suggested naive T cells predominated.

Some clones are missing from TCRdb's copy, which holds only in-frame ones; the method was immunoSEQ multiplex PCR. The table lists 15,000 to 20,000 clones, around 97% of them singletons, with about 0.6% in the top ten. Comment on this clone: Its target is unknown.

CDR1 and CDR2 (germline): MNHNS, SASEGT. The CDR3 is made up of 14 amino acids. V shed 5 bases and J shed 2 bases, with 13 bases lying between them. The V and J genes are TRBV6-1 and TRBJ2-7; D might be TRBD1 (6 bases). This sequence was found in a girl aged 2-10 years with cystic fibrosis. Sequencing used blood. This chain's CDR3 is CASSLVPGAYEQYF. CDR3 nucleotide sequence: TGTGCCAGCAGTTTAGTGCCAGGGGCCTACGAGCAGTACTTC.